This is a list of T cell receptor beta chains from one sample in a study of lymphopenia after photon versus proton radiotherapy. Repertoires were generated with immunoSEQ multiplex PCR, while TCRdb's copy carries only in-frame clones and drops some. The table records some 38,000 clones, around 90% of them present only once. Sequenced here: peripheral blood, sampled from a patient treated with photon-based radiotherapy. The source of these receptors is a man aged 55 to 70 with cholangiocarcinoma. Both conserved end residues are part of each CDR3. D genes are given only for firm matches. Clone size is stated in some rows and not others, as once, few, many or a class when expanded.

v_gene: TRBV7-2; d_gene: TRBD1; abundance: -; j_gene: TRBJ1-2; CDR3nt: TGTGCCAGCAGTAGGGACAGGGATCATGGCTACACCTTC; CDR3aa: CASSRDRDHGYTF
v_gene: TRBV28; d_gene: -; abundance: -; j_gene: TRBJ2-7; CDR3nt: TGTGCCAGCAGTTCCCCCCCCTACGAGCAGTACTTC; CDR3aa: CASSSPPYEQYF
v_gene: TRBV2; d_gene: TRBD2; abundance: -; j_gene: TRBJ2-2; CDR3nt: TGTGCCAGCAGTGAATGGGACAGCTTAGCGGGGGGGCCTCGCAACACCGGGGAGCTGTTTTTT; CDR3aa: CASSEWDSLAGGPRNTGELFF
v_gene: TRBV4-1; d_gene: -; abundance: -; j_gene: TRBJ1-5; CDR3nt: TGCGCCAGCAGCCAAAGAGACAGAAACAATCAGCCCCAGCATTTT; CDR3aa: CASSQRDRNNQPQHF
v_gene: TRBV2; d_gene: -; abundance: -; j_gene: TRBJ2-3; CDR3nt: TGTGCCAGCAGTGAATTGTTAGGGGGGGCAGATACGCAGTATTTT; CDR3aa: CASSELLGGADTQYF
v_gene: TRBV19; d_gene: -; abundance: -; j_gene: TRBJ2-7; CDR3nt: TGTGCCAGTAGTATCAGGGTGGGCGGCGAGCAGTACTTC; CDR3aa: CASSIRVGGEQYF
v_gene: TRBV14; d_gene: TRBD1; abundance: -; j_gene: TRBJ1-6; CDR3nt: TGTGCCAGCAGCCAAGACCCGTTGTTAGGGACAGTCTATAATTCACCCCTCCACTTT; CDR3aa: CASSQDPLLGTVYNSPLHF
v_gene: TRBV11-2; d_gene: -; abundance: -; j_gene: TRBJ2-4; CDR3nt: TGTGCCAGCAGCTCTATTTCGGGCTCCCAAAACATTCAGTACTTC; CDR3aa: CASSSISGSQNIQYF
v_gene: TRBV7-6; d_gene: TRBD1; abundance: -; j_gene: TRBJ2-5; CDR3nt: TGTGCCAGCAGCTCGCTTGACAGGGGGCTTTGGGAGACCCAGTACTTC; CDR3aa: CASSSLDRGLWETQYF
v_gene: TRBV2; d_gene: -; abundance: -; j_gene: TRBJ2-5; CDR3nt: TGTGCCAGCCGGGCGGAAGAGACCCAGTACTTC; CDR3aa: CASRAEETQYF
v_gene: TRBV4-2; d_gene: TRBD2; abundance: -; j_gene: TRBJ2-7; CDR3nt: TGTGCCAGCAGCCATGGGACTAGCCCTACCTACGAGCAGTACTTC; CDR3aa: CASSHGTSPTYEQYF
v_gene: TRBV5-4; d_gene: TRBD1; abundance: -; j_gene: TRBJ1-1; CDR3nt: TGTGCCAGCAGCAAGGACAGGGGGAACACTGAAGCTTTCTTT; CDR3aa: CASSKDRGNTEAFF
v_gene: TRBV7-9; d_gene: TRBD2; abundance: -; j_gene: TRBJ2-1; CDR3nt: TGTGCCAGCAGCTTAGAAGGCGGGAGGAAGGACAATGAGCAGTTCTTC; CDR3aa: CASSLEGGRKDNEQFF
v_gene: TRBV7-2; d_gene: TRBD2; abundance: -; j_gene: TRBJ2-1; CDR3nt: TGTGCCAGCAGCTTTACCGGGACTAGCGCCTACAATGAGCAGTTCTTC; CDR3aa: CASSFTGTSAYNEQFF
v_gene: TRBV11-2; d_gene: -; abundance: -; j_gene: TRBJ2-3; CDR3nt: TGTGCCAGCAGCTTAGACCGGGGATACACAGATACGCAGTATTTT; CDR3aa: CASSLDRGYTDTQYF
v_gene: TRBV4-2; d_gene: -; abundance: -; j_gene: TRBJ1-1; CDR3nt: TGTGCCAGCAGCCGAGACAACACTGAAGCTTTCTTT; CDR3aa: CASSRDNTEAFF
v_gene: TRBV7-2; d_gene: TRBD1; abundance: -; j_gene: TRBJ1-2; CDR3nt: TGTGCCAGCAGCCGTACGACAGGGGGGACTTATGGCTACACCTTC; CDR3aa: CASSRTTGGTYGYTF
v_gene: TRBV7-9; d_gene: -; abundance: once; j_gene: TRBJ1-3; CDR3nt: TGTGCCAGGGGGACCCTCTCTGGAAACACCATATATTTT; CDR3aa: CARGTLSGNTIYF
v_gene: TRBV5-4; d_gene: -; abundance: -; j_gene: TRBJ2-7; CDR3nt: TGTGCCAGCAGCCCCGAGGTAGCTTCGGTCTACGAGCAGTACTTC; CDR3aa: CASSPEVASVYEQYF
v_gene: TRBV29-1; d_gene: TRBD2; abundance: -; j_gene: TRBJ2-5; CDR3nt: TGCAGCGTCTACCCTGCCAGGGCGGGAGGCTTTGAGACCCAGTACTTC; CDR3aa: CSVYPARAGGFETQYF
v_gene: TRBV7-8; d_gene: TRBD2; abundance: -; j_gene: TRBJ2-3; CDR3nt: TGTGCCAGCAGCTTAGTAGCGGGTGGCACAGATACGCAGTATTTT; CDR3aa: CASSLVAGGTDTQYF
v_gene: TRBV28; d_gene: -; abundance: -; j_gene: TRBJ1-3; CDR3nt: TGTGCCAGCACCTCATTCCCCGACGCGGGGTACTCTGGAAACACCATATATTTT; CDR3aa: CASTSFPDAGYSGNTIYF
v_gene: TRBV19; d_gene: TRBD1; abundance: -; j_gene: TRBJ1-6; CDR3nt: TGTGCCAGTAGTATAGGGGGCCGACAGGGTTCGGCACCCCTCCACTTT; CDR3aa: CASSIGGRQGSAPLHF
v_gene: TRBV28; d_gene: -; abundance: -; j_gene: TRBJ1-2; CDR3nt: TGTGCCAGCAGTTTATTTGGAGGGAACTATGGCTACACCTTC; CDR3aa: CASSLFGGNYGYTF
v_gene: TRBV19; d_gene: -; abundance: -; j_gene: TRBJ1-6; CDR3nt: TGTGCCAGTAGAGGGGATAGGGCCTATAATTCACCCCTCCACTTT; CDR3aa: CASRGDRAYNSPLHF
v_gene: TRBV7-2; d_gene: -; abundance: -; j_gene: TRBJ2-3; CDR3nt: TGTGCCAGCAGCTTAGGGAGTGGCACAGATACGCAGTATTTT; CDR3aa: CASSLGSGTDTQYF
v_gene: TRBV28; d_gene: -; abundance: -; j_gene: TRBJ2-7; CDR3nt: TGTGCCAGCACCCTACTTAGCTCGCCATACGAGCAGTACTTC; CDR3aa: CASTLLSSPYEQYF
v_gene: TRBV6-5; d_gene: TRBD2; abundance: -; j_gene: TRBJ2-1; CDR3nt: TGTGCCAGCAGGGGGGGACTAGCGAAGAATGAGCAGTTCTTC; CDR3aa: CASRGGLAKNEQFF
v_gene: TRBV7-8; d_gene: -; abundance: -; j_gene: TRBJ1-3; CDR3nt: TGTGCCAGCAGCTTATCCATACCTGGAAACACCATATATTTT; CDR3aa: CASSLSIPGNTIYF
v_gene: TRBV10-3; d_gene: TRBD2; abundance: -; j_gene: TRBJ2-7; CDR3nt: TGTGCCATCAGAGCTAGCGGGGATACCTACGAGCAGTACTTC; CDR3aa: CAIRASGDTYEQYF
v_gene: TRBV19; d_gene: -; abundance: -; j_gene: TRBJ2-7; CDR3nt: TGTGCCAGTAGTATAGGTCTATGGGGGGAATACGAGCAGTACTTC; CDR3aa: CASSIGLWGEYEQYF
v_gene: TRBV7-8; d_gene: TRBD1; abundance: -; j_gene: TRBJ2-7; CDR3nt: TGTGCCAGCAGTCCCCGGGACAGGGAAGGGGAGCAGTACTTC; CDR3aa: CASSPRDREGEQYF
v_gene: TRBV6-6; d_gene: TRBD1; abundance: -; j_gene: TRBJ1-1; CDR3nt: TGTGCCAGCAGTTACTCTGACAGGGGGCTCGCTGAAGCTTTCTTT; CDR3aa: CASSYSDRGLAEAFF
v_gene: TRBV9; d_gene: TRBD1; abundance: few; j_gene: TRBJ1-1; CDR3nt: TGTGCCAGCAGCGTGGAGGACAGGGTGGACACTGAAGCTTTCTTT; CDR3aa: CASSVEDRVDTEAFF
v_gene: TRBV6-6; d_gene: -; abundance: -; j_gene: TRBJ1-1; CDR3nt: TGTGCCAGCAGTTACTCGAGGGGGAACACTGAAGCTTTCTTT; CDR3aa: CASSYSRGNTEAFF
v_gene: TRBV27; d_gene: -; abundance: -; j_gene: TRBJ2-7; CDR3nt: TGTGCCAGCAGTCCGTACAGGGGTCTGGGGGGCGAGCAGTACTTC; CDR3aa: CASSPYRGLGGEQYF
v_gene: TRBV6-6; d_gene: -; abundance: once; j_gene: TRBJ2-3; CDR3nt: TGTGCCAGCAGTTACCCGGGTAGGGCGGATACGCAGTATTTT; CDR3aa: CASSYPGRADTQYF
v_gene: TRBV18; d_gene: TRBD2; abundance: -; j_gene: TRBJ2-3; CDR3nt: TGTGCCAGCTCATCGGGACTAGCGGGAGATACGCAGTATTTT; CDR3aa: CASSSGLAGDTQYF
v_gene: TRBV11-2; d_gene: TRBD2; abundance: -; j_gene: TRBJ2-3; CDR3nt: TGTGCCAGCAGCCAGCGGGGGGGAAGCACAGATACGCAGTATTTT; CDR3aa: CASSQRGGSTDTQYF
v_gene: TRBV5-4; d_gene: TRBD1; abundance: -; j_gene: TRBJ2-3; CDR3nt: TGTGCCAGCAGCACGGACAGGGGGGCGAATACGCAGTATTTT; CDR3aa: CASSTDRGANTQYF
v_gene: TRBV11-3; d_gene: -; abundance: -; j_gene: TRBJ1-1; CDR3nt: TGTGCCAGCACGAAAGATAGCCTCTACATGAACACTGAAGCTTTCTTT; CDR3aa: CASTKDSLYMNTEAFF
v_gene: TRBV6-5; d_gene: -; abundance: -; j_gene: TRBJ2-1; CDR3nt: TGTGCCAGCAGCCCAGGGTTGAGCTCCTACAATGAGCAGTTCTTC; CDR3aa: CASSPGLSSYNEQFF
v_gene: TRBV28; d_gene: -; abundance: -; j_gene: TRBJ2-2; CDR3nt: TGTGCCAGCAGTTTAACCGGGGAGCTGTTTTTT; CDR3aa: CASSLTGELFF
v_gene: TRBV2; d_gene: -; abundance: -; j_gene: TRBJ2-1; CDR3nt: TGTGCCAGCAACGAGGGAGACAATGAGCAGTTCTTC; CDR3aa: CASNEGDNEQFF
v_gene: TRBV10-3; d_gene: -; abundance: -; j_gene: TRBJ2-3; CDR3nt: TGTGCCATCAGCGCCGGGAGCACAGATACGCAGTATTTT; CDR3aa: CAISAGSTDTQYF